This paragraph covers one T cell receptor beta chain sequence. As yet, its antigen is unknown. The CDR3 runs 13 residues. CDR1 and CDR2 (germline): LGHNA, YSLEER. The germline V and J ends were trimmed by 3 bases and 4 bases, with 9 bases remaining between them. The record originates from a study of early T cells in non-severe SARS-CoV-2 infection. Study details: The chains were unpaired, and the sequenced material was bulk RNA from unsorted whole blood. The study, taken as a whole, reports: Sequences matched to VDJdb favored anti-spike CD8 responses, while private and CD4 specificities were missed.

Separate cDNA molecules each had unique molecular identifiers attached to them. Via MiXCR, TCRdb re-called the 5' RACE reads, giving one row per CDR3 protein. The repertoire holds approximately 65,000 distinct CDR3 sequences, with approximately 10% as singletons. V usage is TRBV4-3 and J usage is TRBJ1-2; D is unclear. The material was whole blood, obtained at baseline. The receptor was isolated from an adult who was a healthcare worker with PCR-confirmed SARS-CoV-2 infection or an uninfected control (not recorded which). CDR3 sequence (DNA): TGCGCCAGCAGCCATGTTAGGTTCTATGGCTACACCTTC. This gives the protein CASSHVRFYGYTF.